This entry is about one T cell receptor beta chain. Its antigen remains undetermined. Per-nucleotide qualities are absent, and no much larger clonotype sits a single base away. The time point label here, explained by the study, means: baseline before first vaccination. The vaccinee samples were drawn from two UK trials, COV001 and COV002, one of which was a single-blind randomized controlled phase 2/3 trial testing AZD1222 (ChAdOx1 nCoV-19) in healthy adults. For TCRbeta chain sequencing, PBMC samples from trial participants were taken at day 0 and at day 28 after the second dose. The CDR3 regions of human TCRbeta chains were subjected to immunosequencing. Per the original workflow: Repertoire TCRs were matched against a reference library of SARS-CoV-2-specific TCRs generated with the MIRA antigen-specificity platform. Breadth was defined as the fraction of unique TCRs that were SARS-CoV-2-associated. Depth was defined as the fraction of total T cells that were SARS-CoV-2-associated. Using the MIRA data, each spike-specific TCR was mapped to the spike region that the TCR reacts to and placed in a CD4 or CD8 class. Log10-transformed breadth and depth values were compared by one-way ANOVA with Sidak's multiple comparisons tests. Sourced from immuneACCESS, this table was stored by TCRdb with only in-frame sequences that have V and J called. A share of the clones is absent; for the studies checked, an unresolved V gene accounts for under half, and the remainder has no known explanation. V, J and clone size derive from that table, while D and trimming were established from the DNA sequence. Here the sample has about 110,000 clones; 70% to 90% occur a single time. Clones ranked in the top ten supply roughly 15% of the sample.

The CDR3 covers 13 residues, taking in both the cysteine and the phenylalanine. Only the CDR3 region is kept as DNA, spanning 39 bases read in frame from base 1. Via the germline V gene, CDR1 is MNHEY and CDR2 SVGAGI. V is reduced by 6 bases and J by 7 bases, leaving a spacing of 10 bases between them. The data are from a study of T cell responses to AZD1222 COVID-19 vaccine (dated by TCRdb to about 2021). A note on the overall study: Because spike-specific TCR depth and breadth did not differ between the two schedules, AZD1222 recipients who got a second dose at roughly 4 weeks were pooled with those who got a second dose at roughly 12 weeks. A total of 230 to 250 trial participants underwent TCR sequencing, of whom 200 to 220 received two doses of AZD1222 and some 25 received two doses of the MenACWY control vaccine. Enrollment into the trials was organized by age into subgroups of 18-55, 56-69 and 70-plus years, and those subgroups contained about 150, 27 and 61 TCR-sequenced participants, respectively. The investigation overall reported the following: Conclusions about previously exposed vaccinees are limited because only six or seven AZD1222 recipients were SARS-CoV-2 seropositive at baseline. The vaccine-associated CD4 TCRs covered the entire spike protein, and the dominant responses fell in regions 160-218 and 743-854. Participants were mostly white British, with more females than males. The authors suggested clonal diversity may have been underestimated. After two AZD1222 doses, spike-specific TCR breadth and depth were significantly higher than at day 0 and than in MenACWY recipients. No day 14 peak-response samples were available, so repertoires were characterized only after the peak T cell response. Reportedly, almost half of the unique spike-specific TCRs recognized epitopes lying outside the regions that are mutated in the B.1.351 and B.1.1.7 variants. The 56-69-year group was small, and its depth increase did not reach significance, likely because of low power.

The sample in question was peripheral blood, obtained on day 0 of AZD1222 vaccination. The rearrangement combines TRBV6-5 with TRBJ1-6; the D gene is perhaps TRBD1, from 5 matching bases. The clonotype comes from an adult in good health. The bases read TGTGCCAGCAGCGACAGAGGGAATTCACCCCTCCACTTT. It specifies CASSDRGNSPLHF.